These 27 T cell receptor beta chains share one sample of origin, sequenced in a study of T-cell memory formation after mild COVID-19 (dated by TCRdb to the early 2020s). Library prep was done by 5' RACE. Sequencing was performed on an Illumina NovaSeq 6000. The raw public reads went through TCRdb reprocessing: fastp at Q25, MiXCR clone calling, in-frame beta chains kept. Records with the same CDR3 protein are collapsed into one entry carrying the most frequent genes and DNA. The sample table records around 55,000 distinct CDR3 sequences; over 7.5% of these occur just once. The ten most abundant clones make up roughly 1.2% of the sample. Material for sequencing was PBMCs or a T cell subset sorted from them (not recorded which). These receptors were taken from a man aged 18 to 30 who had mild COVID-19 (a few samples of this study predate the infection). The sample titles of this study are shuffled in the database, so cell type and time point are left out; the donor was told from shared clones.

This clonotype was seen more than once but under ten times. The chain has TRBV28 and TRBJ1-1; TRBD1 is a possible D gene (5 bases). In germline, CDR1 is MDHEN, CDR2 SYDVKM. This CDR3 is 15 amino acids long. The V end was cut by 2 bases, the J end by 3 bases, with 13 bases between. The CDR3 is CASSLNSGGHTEAFF. CDR3 DNA sequence: TGTGCCAGCAGTTTAAATTCGGGGGGACACACTGAAGCTTTCTTT.

This clonotype has more than one count but fewer than ten. V gene TRBV3-1 combines with J gene TRBJ1-3; tentative D call: TRBD1 (5 bases). Per germline, CDR1 LGHDT and CDR2 YNNKEL (reference sequence). CDR3 length: 16 amino acids. Trimming pared 5 bases from V and 2 bases from J, leaving 16 bases between. Here the CDR3 reads CASSFGQGRPGNTIYF. CDR3 DNA: TGTGCCAGCAGCTTTGGGCAGGGCCGGCCTGGAAACACCATATATTTT. Full variable domain (remainder filled in from reference TRBV3-1 and TRBJ1-3): DTAVSQTPKYLVTQMGNDKSIKCEQNLGHDTMYWYKQDSKKFLKIMFSYNNKELIINETVPNRFSPKSPDKAHLNLHINSLELGDSAVYFCASSFGQGRPGNTIYFGEGSWLTVV.

The V and J genes are TRBV2 and TRBJ2-7, with D hard to call. Germline V CDR1 and CDR2: SNHLY, FYNNEI. The germline V and J ends were trimmed by 6 bases and 3 bases, with 9 bases remaining between them. The CDR3 sequence is 12 residues long. In nucleotides, the CDR3 is TGTGCCAGCAGAACTGACGGCTACGAGCAGTACTTC. It encodes CASRTDGYEQYF.

This clonotype was seen more than once but under ten times. J is TRBJ1-2 and V is TRBV7-2, with 7 bases lining up with TRBD1. The CDR3 has 14 amino acids. The germline gives CDR1 SGHTA, CDR2 FQGNSA. Unmatched junction bases numbered 11, after V lost 5 bases and J lost 8 bases. CDR3 coding DNA: TGTGCCAGCAGCCCCCCAGGGGGGTGGGGGGGCTACACCTTC. This sequence encodes CASSPPGGWGGYTF.

In this sample, this clonotype turned up a few times. The chain uses TRBV4-3 and TRBJ2-3, with D maybe TRBD1 (5 bases). The germline CDR1 and CDR2 sequences are LGHNA and YSLEER. The CDR3 runs 13 residues. Trimming cost V 4 bases and J 5 bases, with 10 bases left between them. CDR3 bases: TGCGCCAGCAGCCCGAAGGGGCAAGATACGCAGTATTTT. It codes for CASSPKGQDTQYF.

J is TRBJ1-5 and V is TRBV7-2, with D possibly TRBD1 on 6 matching bases. Germline V gene data show CDR1 as SGHTA and CDR2 as FQGNSA. V shed 7 bases and J shed 7 bases, with 17 bases lying between them. The CDR3 has 14 amino acids. In DNA form, the CDR3 reads TGTGCCAGCAACCTCAGGGAGGGGGGACAGCCCCAGCATTTT. Encoded protein: CASNLREGGQPQHF.

By proportion, this clonotype is medium-sized (0.01 to 0.1%). V and J are TRBV5-1 and TRBJ2-3; TRBD1 agrees at 7 bases. Germline V gene lookup returns CDR1 SGHRS and CDR2 YFSETQ. The CDR3 length is 14 residues. J was trimmed by 2 bases and V by 3 bases; bases with no gene match: 3. The CDR3 region is CASSSGTATDTQYF. CDR3 nucleotides: TGCGCCAGCAGCTCAGGGACAGCCACAGATACGCAGTATTTT.

This clonotype came up a few times. The J gene is TRBJ2-5, the V gene TRBV20-1; D is perhaps TRBD1 (5 bases). V gave up 5 bases and J gave up 2 bases, with 18 bases separating them. Germline CDR1 reads DFQATT; CDR2 reads SNEGSKA (reference sequence). The CDR3 length is 15 residues. The CDR3 reads CSALPNQGSQETQYF. In DNA, the CDR3 is TGCAGTGCTCTTCCCAACCAGGGAAGTCAAGAGACCCAGTACTTC.

This chain uses TRBV5-6 with TRBJ2-7, with D unresolved. CDR1 is SGHDT and CDR2 is YYEEEE in the germline V gene. CDR3 length equals 16 residues. The V gene lost 5 bases and the J gene lost 9 bases, with 27 bases spanning the gap. The CDR3, as DNA: TGTGCCAGCAGTGAGGATCCGAGGTGGGGTCCTAGGCGGCAGTACGTC. Translated, it gives CASSEDPRWGPRRQYV.

The DNA for the CDR3 is TGTGCCAGCAGCTTAGGGGGCCTGAACACTGAAGCTTTCTTT. Its translation: CASSLGGLNTEAFF. The genes are TRBV7-9 and TRBJ1-1, with D possibly TRBD1 on 5 matching bases. The CDR3 loop spans 14 amino acids. Trimming took 1 base from V and 0 from J, leaving 6 bases between them. Per germline, CDR1 SEHNR and CDR2 FQNEAQ (reference sequence).

J is TRBJ2-3 and V is TRBV7-6, with 7 bases lining up with TRBD2. CDR1 SGHVS and CDR2 FNYEAQ come from the germline V gene. The CDR3 contains 15 residues. V was clipped by 5 bases and J by 7 bases; unmatched bases: 12. In DNA form, the CDR3 reads TGTGCCAGCAGCCGAGCGGGACCAGGGAGAAATACGCAGTATTTT. The encoded protein is CASSRAGPGRNTQYF.

The table lists this clonotype with a few counts. The chain links TRBV5-5 to TRBJ1-5; D gene unclear. The CDR3 contains 14 residues. V lost 3 bases and J lost 4, with 11 bases in between. CDR1 and CDR2 from the germline V gene are SGHKS and YYEKEE (reference sequence). In nucleotides, the CDR3 is TGTGCCAGCAGCTCGGGAGGAGGGAATCAGCCCCAGCATTTT. This gives the protein CASSSGGGNQPQHF.

This clonotype occurred many times. The genes are TRBV10-2 and TRBJ2-5, with a weak D call TRBD2 (5 bases). Germline assignment: CDR1 WSHSY and CDR2 SAAADI. The CDR3 extends over 12 amino acids. Trimming took 4 bases from V and 4 from J, leaving 7 bases between them. The CDR3 nucleotides are TGCGCCAGCAGTGCCGGAGGAGAGACCCAGTACTTC. Translated: CASSAGGETQYF.

The CDR3 DNA is TGTGCCAGCAGCCTCAGCGGGGGGGGATCCTACAATGAGCAGTTCTTC. Its protein product is CASSLSGGGSYNEQFF. The rearrangement uses TRBV4-2 and TRBJ2-1; TRBD2 aligns across 10 bases. Trimming took 4 bases from V and 1 from J; bases not matched to a gene: 4. This CDR3 region has 16 residues. Germline loops: CDR1 LGHNA, CDR2 YNFKEQ.

This clonotype was detected many times. This rearrangement joins TRBV7-8 to TRBJ2-2; D is tentatively TRBD1 or TRBD2 (5 bases each). The germline CDR1 and CDR2 sequences are SGHVS and FQNEAQ. The CDR3 covers 15 residues. V lost 3 bases to trimming and J lost 6 bases, with 14 bases between them. CDR3 DNA: TGTGCCAGCAGCTTTCAGGGAGTGTCGGCCGGGGAGCTGTTTTTT. This translates into CASSFQGVSAGELFF.

The rearrangement links TRBV6-5 to TRBJ2-1, with 8 bases fitting TRBD2. V lost 10 bases to trimming and J lost 5 bases; unmatched junction nucleotides: 10. This CDR3 contains 14 residues. CDR1 and CDR2 (germline): MNHEY, SVGAGI. The CDR3 spells CATSLGGVDNEQFF. The DNA for the CDR3 is TGTGCCACCTCCCTCGGGGGGGTGGACAATGAGCAGTTCTTC.

The chain is built from TRBV4-1 and TRBJ1-5; TRBD1 agrees at 7 bases. Germline lookup yields CDR1 MGHRA and CDR2 YSYEKL. The CDR3 sequence is 16 residues long. The trim removed 4 bases at V and 6 bases at J, leaving 12 bases unmatched. CDR3 coding DNA: TGCGCCAGCAGCCCGGTCTCGCAGGGGGTCAGTCAGCCCCAGCATTTT. It is translated as CASSPVSQGVSQPQHF.

This chain links TRBV7-6 with TRBJ2-3, with D perhaps matching TRBD1 (5 bases). Deletions cut 2 bases from V and 6 bases from J, with 9 bases between. The CDR3 spans 13 residues. The germline V gene encodes CDR1 SGHVS and CDR2 FNYEAQ. This CDR3 is CASSLPDSDTQYF. The CDR3 DNA sequence: TGTGCCAGCAGCTTACCAGACAGCGATACGCAGTATTTT.

A few counts support this clonotype. The chain carries TRBV4-1 and TRBJ2-7, with 11 nucleotides matching TRBD2. Germline CDR1 and CDR2: MGHRA and YSYEKL. V dropped 3 bases and J dropped 7; count of bases not matched to a gene: 8. CDR3 length equals 15 residues. CDR3 region: CASSQSSGGRLEQYF. The CDR3 nucleotides read TGCGCCAGCAGCCAGTCTAGCGGGGGGCGGTTAGAGCAGTACTTC.

The CDR3 nucleotides read TGTGCCAGCATCCCTCGACTGGGCGCTGGGGGTGAGCAGTTCTTC. Translating it yields CASIPRLGAGGEQFF. The chain carries TRBV12-3 or TRBV12-4 and TRBJ2-1; tentatively, D is TRBD1 or TRBD2 (5 bases each). The CDR3 has 15 residues. The germline V and J ends were trimmed by 7 bases and 9 bases, with 22 bases remaining between them.

This clonotype was counted between two and nine times. The rearrangement joins TRBV12-3 or TRBV12-4 to TRBJ2-1, with D maybe TRBD1 (5 bases). Trimming removed 3 bases from V and 9 bases from J, with 15 bases in between. This CDR3 is 14 amino acids long. CDR3 DNA sequence: TGTGCCAGCAGTTTCTCAACAGGAACCGGTGAGCAGTTCTTC. Amino acids: CASSFSTGTGEQFF.

There are a few counts of this clonotype. This chain links TRBV12-3 or TRBV12-4 with TRBJ1-2; the D gene is possibly TRBD1 (6 bases). The CDR3 runs 15 residues. Trimming removed 5 bases at V and 7 bases at J, with 20 bases between. The CDR3 reads CASSLSVGGISGYTF. The DNA of the CDR3 is TGTGCCAGCAGTCTTTCTGTAGGGGGGATTTCTGGCTACACCTTC.

This clonotype was detected a few times. The chain has TRBV12-3 or TRBV12-4 and TRBJ2-7, with no clear D. Trimming pared 4 bases from V and 9 bases from J, leaving 16 bases between. The CDR3 spans 13 residues. Here the CDR3 DNA reads TGTGCCAGCAGTTCGCTCGTTGGGCAGGCGCAGTACTTC. It is translated as CASSSLVGQAQYF.

Relative to its sample, this clonotype is medium-sized (0.01 to 0.1%). The J gene is TRBJ2-1, the V gene TRBV12-3 or TRBV12-4; 9 bases fit TRBD1. This CDR3 has 15 residues. V was clipped by 8 bases and J by 2 bases; unmatched bases: 7. For the CDR3, the DNA is TGTGCCAGCGCACATTGGGACAGGGCCTACAATGAGCAGTTCTTC. Protein sequence: CASAHWDRAYNEQFF.

This clonotype was seen more than once but under ten times. The chain is built from TRBV12-3 or TRBV12-4 and TRBJ1-1, with a weak D call TRBD1 (6 bases). The CDR3 is made up of 12 amino acids. The germline V and J ends were trimmed by 6 bases and 4 bases, with 9 bases remaining between them. The CDR3 DNA follows: TGTGCCAGCAGAGCAGGGGTCACTGAAGCTTTCTTT. Its protein product is CASRAGVTEAFF.

There are a few counts of this clonotype. The V call is TRBV6-1, the J call TRBJ2-4; D gene unclear. This CDR3 has 12 amino acids. Germline CDR1 and CDR2: MNHNS and SASEGT. The V gene lost 1 base and the J gene lost 3 bases, with 1 base spanning the gap. The CDR3 coding sequence is TGTGCCAGCAGTGAAGTCAAAAACATTCAGTACTTC. Translating gives CASSEVKNIQYF.

By proportion, this clonotype is medium-sized. The rearrangement uses TRBV7-3 and TRBJ2-1, with D tentatively TRBD1 (6 bases). Germline V gives CDR1 SGHTA, CDR2 FQGTGA. V was pared by 2 bases and J by 0 bases, with 8 bases between. This CDR3 is 15 amino acids long. CDR3 in DNA: TGTGCCAGCAGCTTAGGGGGCGCCTCCTACAATGAGCAGTTCTTC. Its protein is CASSLGGASYNEQFF.